These 20 T cell receptor beta chains share one sample of origin, sequenced in a study of chemoradiotherapy in HPV16-positive cancers. Measured with immunoSEQ multiplex PCR; TCRdb has only the in-frame clones, and not every one. The table has some 13,000 clones, 65% seen once; the top ten hold around 17%. Sampling was conducted from a patient who underwent chemoradiotherapy. These receptors were obtained from a human donor with HPV-associated anogenital cancer.

The chain recombines TRBV18 with TRBJ1-5; no clear D. The germline V and J ends were trimmed by 6 bases and 2 bases, with 17 bases remaining between them. The germline V gene encodes CDR1 KGHSH and CDR2 LQKENI. The CDR3 sequence is 16 residues long. CDR3 sequence reads: CASSPQDSGGNQPQHF. The CDR3 nucleotides are TGTGCCAGCTCCCCCCAGGACTCCGGGGGCAATCAGCCCCAGCATTTT.

There are a few counts of this clone. The chain recombines TRBV10-3 with TRBJ1-6, with D uncertain. Germline V CDR1 and CDR2: ENHRY, SYGVKD. This CDR3 has 15 residues. Trimming cost V 3 bases and J 7 bases, with 13 bases left between them. The CDR3 loop is CAISDMGPRNSPLHF. CDR3 DNA: TGTGCCATCAGTGACATGGGCCCGAGGAATTCACCCCTCCACTTT.

The rearrangement links TRBV7-2 to TRBJ2-7; 8 bases agree with TRBD2. CDR1 and CDR2 from the germline V gene are SGHTA and FQGNSA. The J segment lost 0 bases and the V segment lost 6 bases, leaving 4 bases of the junction unmatched. CDR3 length equals 14 residues. CDR3 amino acids: CASRSGGSSYEQYF. The CDR3 DNA reads TGTGCCAGCAGGAGCGGGGGTAGCTCCTACGAGCAGTACTTC.

The genes are TRBV5-6 and TRBJ2-6; 7 positions agree with TRBD1. V dropped 4 bases and J dropped 4; count of bases not matched to a gene: 8. Germline V CDR1 and CDR2: SGHDT, YYEEEE. The CDR3 is 16 residues long. For the CDR3, the DNA is TGTGCCAGCAGCCTTCCCGGGACAGAAGGGGCCAACGTCCTGACTTTC. Protein: CASSLPGTEGANVLTF.

This chain links TRBV28 with TRBJ1-1, with a tentative D call TRBD1 (5 bases). The CDR3 has 12 amino acids. The V gene lost 6 bases and the J gene lost 4 bases, with 9 bases spanning the gap. The germline gives CDR1 MDHEN, CDR2 SYDVKM. CDR3 in DNA: TGTGCCAGCAGCCGAAGGGGCACTGAAGCTTTCTTT. Translation: CASSRRGTEAFF.

Here the CDR3 reads CAWSVRGTEAFF. The CDR3 DNA reads as TGTGCCTGGAGTGTACGAGGCACTGAAGCTTTCTTT. The chain links TRBV30 to TRBJ1-1; no definite D call. Trimming shortened V by 0 bases and J by 4 bases, and 6 bases separated the two germline ends. The germline V gene encodes CDR1 GTSNPN and CDR2 SVGIG (reference sequence). CDR3 size: 12 residues.

This clone turned up a few times. V is TRBV19 and J is TRBJ1-5, with D possibly TRBD1 on 6 matching bases. CDR3 length equals 17 residues. Germline V gene lookup returns CDR1 LNHDA and CDR2 SQIVND (reference sequence). V lost 4 bases and J lost 2, with 18 bases in between. Here the CDR3 reads CASSTQGGGFGNQPQHF. The CDR3 region has the DNA TGTGCCAGTAGTACCCAAGGGGGAGGGTTTGGCAATCAGCCCCAGCATTTT.

By share, this clone counts as medium-sized (0.01 to 0.1%). The chain combines TRBV7-9 with TRBJ2-3; 7 nucleotides match TRBD1. CDR1 is SEHNR, CDR2 FQNEAQ, per germline (reference sequence). V lost 5 bases to trimming and J lost 4 bases; unmatched junction nucleotides: 9. The CDR3 is made up of 15 amino acids. The CDR3 DNA reads as TGTGCCAGCAGCCCCGACAGGGTTGAGGCAGATACGCAGTATTTT. Its protein is CASSPDRVEADTQYF.

This rearrangement joins TRBV6-6 to TRBJ2-2; TRBD1 or TRBD2 may be the D gene (6 bases each). V lost 2 bases, J lost 7 bases, and 17 bases lay in between. Germline V lookup: CDR1 MNHNY, CDR2 SVGAGI (reference sequence). The CDR3 runs 16 residues. The CDR3 loop is CASSYPEGGIDGELFF. Here the CDR3 DNA reads TGTGCCAGCAGTTACCCGGAAGGGGGGATTGACGGGGAGCTGTTTTTT.

The V gene is TRBV12-2, the J gene TRBJ2-1; TRBD1 is the table's D call and was not checked against the DNA. TRBV12-2 has pseudogene status. The CDR3 extends over 17 amino acids. Written as DNA, the CDR3 is TGTGCAAGTCGCCTAGACCCCAACAGGGCTGGTAACAATGAGCAGTTCTTC. As protein: CASRLDPNRAGNNEQFF.

V is TRBV7-9 and J is TRBJ2-2; D is possibly TRBD1 or TRBD2 (6 bases each). CDR3 length: 16 residues. CDR1 and CDR2 from the germline V gene are SEHNR and FQNEAQ (reference sequence). V was shortened by 2 bases and J by 4 bases, with 14 bases between the two germline ends. The CDR3 is CASSLQGGHFTGELFF. CDR3 sequence (DNA): TGTGCCAGCAGCTTACAAGGGGGGCATTTCACCGGGGAGCTGTTTTTT. Complete variable domain (other parts from reference TRBV7-9 and TRBJ2-2): DTGVSQNPRHKITKRGQNVTFRCDPISEHNRLYWYRQTLGQGPEFLTYFQNEAQLEKSRLLSDRFSAERPKGSFSTLEIQRTEQGDSAMYLCASSLQGGHFTGELFFGEGSRLTVL.

This chain joins TRBV14 and TRBJ2-3; D remains ambiguous. Deletions cut 0 bases from V and 5 bases from J, with 6 bases between. The CDR3 extends over 13 amino acids. Germline lookup yields CDR1 SGHDN and CDR2 FVKESK. CDR3 sequence: CASSQDQIDTQYF. The CDR3 region has the DNA TGTGCCAGCAGCCAAGATCAGATAGATACGCAGTATTTT.

In its sample, this clone was seen a few times. The rearrangement links TRBV9 to TRBJ2-3; D is possibly TRBD2 (5 bases). V lost 1 base and J 4 bases, leaving 13 bases between the germline ends. The CDR3 has 15 residues. Germline V CDR1 and CDR2: SGDLS, YYNGEE. The CDR3 region has the DNA TGTGCCAGCAGCGTACGGGGTAGTAAGTCAGATACGCAGTATTTT. It specifies CASSVRGSKSDTQYF.

The J gene is TRBJ2-3, the V gene TRBV7-9; no definite D call. The CDR3 is 14 amino acids. Trimming took 2 bases from V and 0 from J, leaving 6 bases between them. From germline, CDR1 is SEHNR and CDR2 FQNEAQ (reference sequence). The CDR3 loop reads CASSLQVSTDTQYF. The CDR3 bases are TGTGCCAGCAGCTTACAGGTTAGCACAGATACGCAGTATTTT.

The gene calls are TRBV11-2 and TRBJ1-1; D remains unclear. CDR1 and CDR2 (germline): SGHAT, FQNNGV. The CDR3 loop spans 13 amino acids. Trimming removed 5 bases at V and 1 base at J, with 8 bases between. In nucleotides, the CDR3 is TGTGCCAGCAGCCAGCAAGGGAACACTGAAGCTTTCTTT. This sequence encodes CASSQQGNTEAFF.

This clone was counted a few times. This chain connects TRBV18 to TRBJ1-3; no reliable D call. The CDR3 covers 17 residues. Germline assignment: CDR1 KGHSH and CDR2 LQKENI. With 0 bases removed from V and 0 bases from J, the gap between germline ends came to 12 bases. CDR3 bases: TGTGCCAGCTCACCACCAGGTAGTCACAACTCTGGAAACACCATATATTTT. It yields the protein CASSPPGSHNSGNTIYF.

The chain carries TRBV13 and TRBJ1-1; 7 bases align to TRBD1. The CDR3 totals 15 residues. The J segment lost 5 bases and the V segment lost 0 bases, leaving 6 bases of the junction unmatched. CDR1 is PRHDT and CDR2 is FYEKMQ in the germline V gene (reference sequence). The CDR3 DNA sequence: TGTGCCAGCAGCTTAGGAGACAGGGCTTTAACTGAAGCTTTCTTT. It is translated as CASSLGDRALTEAFF. The full variable domain, completed using reference TRBV13 and TRBJ1-1, is AAGVIQSPRHLIKEKRETATLKCYPIPRHDTVYWYQQGPGQDPQFLISFYEKMQSDKGSIPDRFSAQQFSDYHSELNMSSLELGDSALYFCASSLGDRALTEAFFGQGTRLTVV.

This chain uses TRBV7-8 with TRBJ2-3, with D maybe TRBD2 (6 bases). V lost 3 bases, J lost 2 bases, and 12 bases lay in between. The CDR3 runs to 15 residues. The V gene's germline CDR1 is SGHVS and CDR2 FQNEAQ. Here the CDR3 DNA reads TGTGCCAGCAGCTTGGGCGGGATTTACACAGATACGCAGTATTTT. This codes for CASSLGGIYTDTQYF.

V gene TRBV4-3 combines with J gene TRBJ2-5; 8 bases are shared with TRBD1. The CDR3 totals 15 residues. V trimming: 0 bases; J trimming: 2 bases; junction bases outside the gene matches: 2. Germline lookup yields CDR1 LGHNA and CDR2 YSLEER. The CDR3 loop reads CASSQDGTGQETQYF. The CDR3 DNA is TGCGCCAGCAGCCAAGACGGGACAGGTCAAGAGACCCAGTACTTC.

This clone was picked up a small number of times. This rearrangement joins TRBV7-3 to TRBJ2-1, with D tentatively TRBD2 (7 bases). V lost 3 bases and J 5 bases, leaving 11 bases between the germline ends. In germline, CDR1 is SGHTA, CDR2 FQGTGA. This CDR3 comprises 14 residues. The CDR3 spells CASSFGGAHNEQFF. CDR3 in DNA: TGTGCCAGCAGCTTTGGGGGGGCCCACAATGAGCAGTTCTTC. The whole variable domain, remainder taken from reference TRBV7-3 and TRBJ2-1, is GAGVSQTPSNKVTEKGKYVELRCDPISGHTALYWYRQSLGQGPEFLIYFQGTGAADDSGLPNDRFFAVRPEGSVSTLKIQRTERGDSAVYLCASSFGGAHNEQFFGPGTRLTVL.